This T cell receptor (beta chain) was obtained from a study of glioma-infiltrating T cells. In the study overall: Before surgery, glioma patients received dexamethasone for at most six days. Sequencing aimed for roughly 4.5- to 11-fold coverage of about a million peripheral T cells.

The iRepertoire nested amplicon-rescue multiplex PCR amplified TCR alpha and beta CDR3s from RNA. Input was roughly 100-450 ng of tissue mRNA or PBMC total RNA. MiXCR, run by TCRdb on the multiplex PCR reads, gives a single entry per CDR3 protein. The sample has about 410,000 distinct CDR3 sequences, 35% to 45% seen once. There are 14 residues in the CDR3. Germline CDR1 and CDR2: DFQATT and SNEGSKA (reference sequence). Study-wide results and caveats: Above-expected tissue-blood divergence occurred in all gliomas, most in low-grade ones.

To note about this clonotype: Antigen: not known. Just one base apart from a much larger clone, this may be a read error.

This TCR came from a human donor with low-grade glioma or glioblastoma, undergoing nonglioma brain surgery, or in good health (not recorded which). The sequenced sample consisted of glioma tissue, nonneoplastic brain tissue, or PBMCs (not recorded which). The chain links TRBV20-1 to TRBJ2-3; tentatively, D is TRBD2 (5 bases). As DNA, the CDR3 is TGCGGTGCCCAGAGGGCGGGCCCCACAGATACGCAGTATTTT. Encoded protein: CGAQRAGPTDTQYF.